These T cell receptor beta chains were read from a single sample in a study of human T cells and chemical hapten exposure. TCRdb re-called the RACE reads with MiXCR, one entry per CDR3 protein. Here the sample spans tens of thousands of distinct CDR3 sequences, 8% to 13% being singletons. The sequencing used whole blood, collected in connection with sensitization to the hapten diphenylcyclopropenone (DPC). These receptors were taken from a man aged 35 to 55 with alopecia areata. Some clones in this sample may be carry-over from other donors' samples. Each CDR3 is given without its conserved first and last residue. The order of the fields is J gene, CDR3 length, clone size, V gene, CDR3 protein. Rows give clone size only sometimes, using once, few, many, or a class for an expanded clone.

J gene: TRBJ1-1
CDR3 length: 13
clone size: NA
V gene: TRBV14
CDR3 protein: DSSLRVSANTEAF

J gene: TRBJ1-2
CDR3 length: 13
clone size: few
V gene: TRBV7-2
CDR3 protein: ASSRGGGLGDGYT

J gene: TRBJ2-5
CDR3 length: 11
clone size: few
V gene: TRBV29-1
CDR3 protein: SVDVGTGETQY

J gene: TRBJ2-5
CDR3 length: 10
clone size: few
V gene: TRBV2
CDR3 protein: ASSPRLETQY

J gene: TRBJ1-2
CDR3 length: 12
clone size: NA
V gene: TRBV7-2
CDR3 protein: ASSLGGQNYGYT

J gene: TRBJ2-5
CDR3 length: 11
clone size: many
V gene: TRBV29-1
CDR3 protein: SCLKGAGKTQY

J gene: TRBJ1-1
CDR3 length: 15
clone size: many
V gene: TRBV27
CDR3 protein: ASSFPPPPASNTEAF

J gene: TRBJ1-1
CDR3 length: 10
clone size: many
V gene: TRBV4-2
CDR3 protein: ASSQVNTEAF

J gene: TRBJ2-7
CDR3 length: 14
clone size: few
V gene: TRBV18
CDR3 protein: ASSRNGGSGPYEQY

J gene: TRBJ1-4
CDR3 length: 11
clone size: many
V gene: TRBV29-1
CDR3 protein: SVGQGWSEKLF